This TCR beta chain was captured by sequencing in a study of blood T cells in healthy people across ages. Study observations and caveats: Donor CMV infection status was unknown, possibly confounding age-related changes in expanded clonotypes.

The authors ran a second PCR of 7 to 11 cycles using a sample-barcoded 5' primer and a J-beta primer mix. TCRdb called the 5' RACE reads again in MiXCR, with one record for every CDR3 protein. Of about 640,000 distinct CDR3 sequences listed, 40% to 45% are singletons. This clonotype was picked up a small number of times. Antigen: not known. Every donor provided ten milliliters of peripheral blood. Extraction of total RNA produced a minimum of 5 micrograms from each sample. The receptor was derived from an elderly man in good health. Sequences were obtained from blood.

CDR3 sequence reads: CASSPLDRADTQYF. As DNA, the CDR3 is TGTGCCAGCAGTCCCCTGGACAGGGCAGATACGCAGTATTTT. J is TRBJ2-3 and V is TRBV28; TRBD1 agrees at 8 bases. Germline V gene data show CDR1 as MDHEN and CDR2 as SYDVKM. This CDR3 has 14 amino acids. Trimming cost V 5 bases and J 4 bases; bases outside gene matches: 5.